This entry is about one TCR beta chain. Its antigen is unknown. Germline loops: CDR1 SGHRS, CDR2 YFSETQ. The V and J ends lost 0 bases and 0 bases respectively, with 9 bases between them. This CDR3 has 16 residues. This sample stems from a study of cytomegalovirus exposure and HLA in healthy donors. General study results and limits: Cytomegalovirus association was listed for 164 TCR beta chains. In an earlier analysis, in some 500 donors, most V segments appeared productive either ~87% or ~30% of the time. Reportedly, diagnosis of cytomegalovirus status by the classifier showed high specificity and sensitivity.

Primers: 60 Vbeta forward and 13 Jbeta reverse. Profiling relied on immunoSEQ multiplex PCR, and the TCRdb table lists in-frame clones only, not all of them. The data hold some 100,000 clones, with around 80% observed a single time. The donors gave bone marrow, and they were healthy. The gene calls are TRBV5-1 and TRBJ2-2, with D possibly being TRBD1 (5 bases). The sequenced material came from PBMCs. The TCR comes from a male donor in good health and CMV-seropositive. The CDR3 here is CASSLAGQPNTGELFF. DNA of the CDR3: TGCGCCAGCAGCTTGGCTGGACAACCGAACACCGGGGAGCTGTTTTTT.